These T cell receptor beta chains were read from a single sample in a study of response to subunit inactivated influenza vaccine. A single record per CDR3 protein comes from TCRdb applying MiXCR to the RT-PCR reads. Of hundreds of thousands of distinct CDR3 sequences listed, approximately 17% are singletons. The sequenced sample was PBMCs from blood, obtained 4 to 6 days after vaccination. The receptors stem from a man aged 45-65 years who received an inactivated influenza vaccine. CDR3s include the opening cysteine and the closing phenylalanine or tryptophan. Fields, in order: V gene, clone size, J gene, D gene, CDR3 protein, CDR3 DNA. A D gene is named only where the DNA matches it firmly. Part of the rows lack a size; the others show once, few, many or a class for expanded clones.

>TRBV20-1|once|TRBJ2-7|.
CSARDFTRDFGNEQYF
TGCAGTGCTAGAGATTTTACCCGGGACTTCGGCAACGAGCAGTACTTC
>TRBV6-5|few|TRBJ2-1|TRBD2
CASSYSERGGGEQFF
TGTGCCAGCAGTTACTCGGAGCGGGGGGGCGGTGAGCAGTTCTTC
>TRBV6-5|.|TRBJ2-7|TRBD2
CASSYMSGGAGDEQYF
TGTGCCAGCAGTTACATGAGCGGGGGGGCCGGCGACGAGCAGTACTTC
>TRBV12-3/TRBV12-4|many|TRBJ2-7|TRBD2
CASAGLAGESSYEQYF
TGTGCCAGCGCGGGACTAGCGGGGGAGAGCTCCTACGAGCAGTACTTC
>TRBV7-9|few|TRBJ2-7|.
CASTLNPYEQYF
TGTGCCAGCACCTTGAATCCGTACGAGCAGTACTTC
>TRBV11-2|.|TRBJ2-1|.
CASSLITGQAFF
TGTGCCAGCAGCTTGATCACAGGGCAGGCGTTCTTC
>TRBV3-1|once|TRBJ2-2|.
CASSQDRGRYGELFF
TGTGCCAGCAGCCAAGATAGGGGAAGATACGGGGAGCTGTTTTTT
>TRBV7-2|few|TRBJ2-2|TRBD1
CASSLVSGGTGELFF
TGTGCCAGCAGCTTAGTTTCAGGGGGCACCGGGGAGCTGTTTTTT
>TRBV2|.|TRBJ2-3|TRBD1
CASRTQTGGAQYF
TGTGCCAGCAGGACCCAGACAGGGGGCGCGCAGTATTTT
>TRBV6-1|.|TRBJ1-2|.
CASSEFQDRARGYTF
TGTGCCAGCAGTGAATTCCAGGACCGAGCCAGAGGCTACACCTTC
>TRBV10-3|.|TRBJ2-7|.
CAISDAGRITYEQYF
TGTGCCATCAGTGACGCGGGACGGATCACCTACGAGCAGTACTTC
>TRBV20-1|many|TRBJ2-2|TRBD2
CSARVGGVNTGELFF
TGCAGTGCTAGAGTGGGAGGGGTAAACACCGGGGAGCTGTTTTTT
>TRBV20-1|.|TRBJ2-2|.
CSARPWQLASELFF
TGCAGTGCTAGACCTTGGCAGCTGGCCTCTGAGCTGTTTTTT
>TRBV2|.|TRBJ2-3|.
CASSEMVRTDTQYF
TGTGCCAGCAGTGAAATGGTTCGGACAGATACGCAGTATTTT
>TRBV9|.|TRBJ2-1|.
CASSALTPSYNEQFF
TGTGCCAGCAGCGCTTTAACACCCTCCTACAATGAGCAGTTCTTC
>TRBV20-1|few|TRBJ2-1|TRBD2
CSASPPTSGTWNEQFF
TGCAGTGCTAGCCCTCCGACTAGCGGGACGTGGAATGAGCAGTTCTTC
>TRBV27|.|TRBJ2-5|TRBD2
CASSRLAPRGETQYF
TGTGCCAGCAGCCGACTAGCGCCCAGGGGTGAGACCCAGTACTTC
>TRBV4-1|few|TRBJ2-3|TRBD2
CASSLPASGPTQYF
TGCGCCAGCAGCCTGCCGGCTAGCGGGCCTACGCAGTATTTT
>TRBV7-9|.|TRBJ2-3|.
CASSTSDGGLLTDTQYF
TGTGCCAGCAGCACATCGGATGGGGGGCTTTTGACAGATACGCAGTATTTT
>TRBV7-2|.|TRBJ2-7|TRBD2
CASSISGIGSYEQYF
TGTGCCAGCAGCATTAGCGGGATAGGCTCCTACGAGCAGTACTTC